A selection of T cell receptor beta chains follows, all from one sample in a study of T cell changes during pregnancy in multiple sclerosis. The table came from immunoSEQ multiplex PCR; TCRdb's copy has only in-frame clones and leaves some out. The sample includes around 68,000 clones, roughly nine tenths seen only once; the top ten take around 1.5%. Specimen: peripheral blood, collected in the third trimester of pregnancy. These receptors were taken from a female donor with multiple sclerosis, enrolled in a pregnancy study. Both conserved end residues are part of each CDR3. The D gene is left open where the match is weak. Rows give clone size only sometimes, using once, few, many, or a class for an expanded clone.

j_call: TRBJ1-2; v_call: TRBV6-1; d_call: NA; cdr3_length: 16; clone_size: few; cdr3_aa: CASSDQWGSYNYGYTF; cdr3_nt: TGTGCCAGCAGTGATCAGTGGGGCAGCTATAACTATGGCTACACCTTC
j_call: TRBJ2-7; v_call: TRBV2; d_call: NA; cdr3_length: 14; clone_size: NA; cdr3_aa: CASSEARYSYEQYF; cdr3_nt: TGTGCCAGCAGTGAGGCCAGATACTCCTACGAGCAGTACTTC
j_call: TRBJ1-2; v_call: TRBV9; d_call: NA; cdr3_length: 18; clone_size: few; cdr3_aa: CASSVALVPADVGYGYTF; cdr3_nt: TGTGCCAGCAGCGTAGCTCTAGTACCTGCAGACGTGGGCTATGGCTACACCTTC
j_call: TRBJ1-1; v_call: TRBV25-1; d_call: NA; cdr3_length: 16; clone_size: NA; cdr3_aa: CASSDQSAGMNTEAFF; cdr3_nt: TGTGCCAGCAGTGACCAGTCTGCGGGGATGAACACTGAAGCTTTCTTT
j_call: TRBJ1-3; v_call: TRBV5-6; d_call: NA; cdr3_length: 14; clone_size: NA; cdr3_aa: CASSPRGSGNTIYF; cdr3_nt: TGTGCCAGCAGCCCGAGGGGGTCTGGAAACACCATATATTTT
j_call: TRBJ2-7; v_call: TRBV19; d_call: NA; cdr3_length: 15; clone_size: NA; cdr3_aa: CASSAWGTSSYEQYF; cdr3_nt: TGTGCCAGTAGTGCCTGGGGGACATCTTCCTACGAGCAGTACTTC
j_call: TRBJ2-1; v_call: TRBV10-3; d_call: TRBD2; cdr3_length: 14; clone_size: NA; cdr3_aa: CAISVRREDNEQFF; cdr3_nt: TGTGCCATCAGCGTGCGGCGGGAGGATAATGAGCAGTTCTTC
j_call: TRBJ2-7; v_call: TRBV21-1; d_call: NA; cdr3_length: 16; clone_size: NA; cdr3_aa: CARRDRDSLPPAEQYF; cdr3_nt: TGTGCCCGTCGGGACAGGGATTCCTTGCCTCCTGCCGAGCAGTACTTC
j_call: TRBJ2-7; v_call: TRBV18; d_call: NA; cdr3_length: 15; clone_size: NA; cdr3_aa: CASRKDATGWYEQYF; cdr3_nt: TGTGCCAGCCGAAAAGATGCCACAGGTTGGTACGAGCAGTACTTC
j_call: TRBJ2-6; v_call: TRBV18; d_call: TRBD1; cdr3_length: 17; clone_size: NA; cdr3_aa: CASSPPNTGAGANVLTF; cdr3_nt: TGTGCCAGCTCACCACCTAACACAGGGGCTGGGGCCAACGTCCTGACTTTC
j_call: TRBJ2-3; v_call: TRBV4-2; d_call: TRBD2; cdr3_length: 17; clone_size: NA; cdr3_aa: CASSQDLAGGPGDTQYF; cdr3_nt: TGTGCCAGCAGCCAAGATCTAGCGGGAGGGCCTGGAGATACGCAGTATTTT
j_call: TRBJ1-6; v_call: TRBV7-9; d_call: NA; cdr3_length: 14; clone_size: NA; cdr3_aa: CASSYPGRVSPLHF; cdr3_nt: TGTGCCAGCAGCTACCCCGGGAGGGTTTCACCCCTCCACTTT
j_call: TRBJ2-7; v_call: TRBV7-9; d_call: NA; cdr3_length: 14; clone_size: NA; cdr3_aa: CASSLVAETYEQYF; cdr3_nt: TGTGCCAGCAGCTTAGTCGCGGAAACCTACGAGCAGTACTTC
j_call: TRBJ2-1; v_call: TRBV7-6; d_call: TRBD2; cdr3_length: 15; clone_size: NA; cdr3_aa: CASGHGTNGDNEQFF; cdr3_nt: TGTGCCAGCGGACACGGGACTAACGGGGACAATGAGCAGTTCTTC
j_call: TRBJ1-1; v_call: TRBV7-9; d_call: NA; cdr3_length: 14; clone_size: NA; cdr3_aa: CASSLVSSGTEAFF; cdr3_nt: TGTGCCAGCAGCTTAGTATCGTCGGGGACTGAAGCTTTCTTT
j_call: TRBJ2-7; v_call: TRBV4-2; d_call: NA; cdr3_length: 14; clone_size: once; cdr3_aa: CASSQVTGSYEQYF; cdr3_nt: TGTGCCAGCAGCCAAGTCACGGGCTCCTACGAGCAGTACTTC
j_call: TRBJ2-3; v_call: TRBV27; d_call: TRBD2; cdr3_length: 17; clone_size: NA; cdr3_aa: CASSQTSGRAGGDTQYF; cdr3_nt: TGTGCCAGCAGTCAGACTAGCGGGAGGGCCGGGGGAGATACGCAGTATTTT
j_call: TRBJ2-3; v_call: TRBV4-3; d_call: NA; cdr3_length: 18; clone_size: NA; cdr3_aa: CASSQDTQGWVSTDTQYF; cdr3_nt: TGCGCCAGCAGCCAAGATACGCAGGGGTGGGTATCTACAGATACGCAGTATTTT
j_call: TRBJ2-1; v_call: TRBV7-9; d_call: TRBD2; cdr3_length: 15; clone_size: NA; cdr3_aa: CASSFSGLGENEQFF; cdr3_nt: TGTGCCAGCAGCTTTTCGGGACTAGGGGAAAATGAGCAGTTCTTC
j_call: TRBJ1-2; v_call: TRBV6-1; d_call: NA; cdr3_length: 12; clone_size: NA; cdr3_aa: CASSEAYYGYTF; cdr3_nt: TGTGCCAGCAGTGAAGCCTACTATGGCTACACCTTC
j_call: TRBJ2-3; v_call: TRBV6-5; d_call: TRBD2; cdr3_length: 15; clone_size: NA; cdr3_aa: CASSYGGTSGDTQYF; cdr3_nt: TGTGCCAGCAGTTACGGGGGGACTAGCGGGGATACGCAGTATTTT
j_call: TRBJ2-2; v_call: TRBV5-6; d_call: NA; cdr3_length: 16; clone_size: NA; cdr3_aa: CASSLDGGSRTGELFF; cdr3_nt: TGTGCCAGCAGCTTGGATGGGGGCTCTCGCACCGGGGAGCTGTTTTTT
j_call: TRBJ2-5; v_call: TRBV10-3; d_call: TRBD2; cdr3_length: 20; clone_size: NA; cdr3_aa: CAISENRLAGGQVTQETQYF; cdr3_nt: TGTGCCATCAGTGAGAATCGGCTAGCGGGGGGACAAGTCACCCAAGAGACCCAGTACTTC
j_call: TRBJ2-1; v_call: TRBV7-6; d_call: NA; cdr3_length: 15; clone_size: NA; cdr3_aa: CASSLGAGFYNEQFF; cdr3_nt: TGTGCCAGCAGCTTAGGGGCGGGATTCTACAATGAGCAGTTCTTC
j_call: TRBJ2-1; v_call: TRBV27; d_call: TRBD2; cdr3_length: 15; clone_size: NA; cdr3_aa: CASSLGLAGENEQFF; cdr3_nt: TGTGCCAGCAGTTTGGGACTAGCGGGAGAAAATGAGCAGTTCTTC
j_call: TRBJ1-1; v_call: TRBV7-9; d_call: NA; cdr3_length: 16; clone_size: NA; cdr3_aa: CASSWRTGMLNTEAFF; cdr3_nt: TGTGCCAGCAGCTGGCGAACGGGGATGTTGAACACTGAAGCTTTCTTT
j_call: TRBJ1-1; v_call: TRBV28; d_call: NA; cdr3_length: 11; clone_size: NA; cdr3_aa: CASSLTGEAFF; cdr3_nt: TGTGCCAGCAGTTTGACAGGTGAAGCTTTCTTT
j_call: TRBJ1-1; v_call: TRBV5-1; d_call: NA; cdr3_length: 15; clone_size: NA; cdr3_aa: CASSWGGETNTEAFF; cdr3_nt: TGCGCCAGCAGCTGGGGGGGGGAAACGAACACTGAAGCTTTCTTT
j_call: TRBJ2-5; v_call: TRBV27; d_call: TRBD2; cdr3_length: 14; clone_size: NA; cdr3_aa: CASSHQGGQETQYF; cdr3_nt: TGTGCCAGCAGCCACCAGGGAGGGCAAGAGACCCAGTACTTC
j_call: TRBJ1-3; v_call: TRBV5-4; d_call: NA; cdr3_length: 15; clone_size: NA; cdr3_aa: CASSLGHNSGNTIYF; cdr3_nt: TGTGCCAGCAGCTTGGGACACAACTCTGGAAACACCATATATTTT
j_call: TRBJ2-7; v_call: TRBV6-1; d_call: TRBD2; cdr3_length: 13; clone_size: NA; cdr3_aa: CASSEGGRSEQYF; cdr3_nt: TGTGCCAGCAGTGAGGGAGGGAGGTCCGAGCAGTACTTC
j_call: TRBJ2-5; v_call: TRBV7-6; d_call: NA; cdr3_length: 11; clone_size: NA; cdr3_aa: CASTVQETQYF; cdr3_nt: TGTGCCAGCACCGTACAAGAGACCCAGTACTTC
j_call: TRBJ1-1; v_call: TRBV27; d_call: NA; cdr3_length: 14; clone_size: NA; cdr3_aa: CASSSGVANTEAFF; cdr3_nt: TGTGCCAGCAGTTCGGGGGTCGCGAACACTGAAGCTTTCTTT
j_call: TRBJ1-1; v_call: TRBV29-1; d_call: NA; cdr3_length: 15; clone_size: NA; cdr3_aa: CSVAVVGRLNTEAFF; cdr3_nt: TGCAGCGTTGCTGTGGTAGGCAGGTTAAACACTGAAGCTTTCTTT
j_call: TRBJ1-4; v_call: TRBV6-5; d_call: NA; cdr3_length: 15; clone_size: NA; cdr3_aa: CASSYSQGVSEKLFF; cdr3_nt: TGTGCCAGCAGTTACTCACAGGGTGTGAGCGAAAAACTGTTTTTT
j_call: TRBJ2-5; v_call: TRBV10-3; d_call: NA; cdr3_length: 11; clone_size: NA; cdr3_aa: CARRAGETQYF; cdr3_nt: TGTGCACGCAGGGCAGGAGAGACCCAGTACTTC
j_call: TRBJ2-7; v_call: TRBV29-1; d_call: NA; cdr3_length: 12; clone_size: NA; cdr3_aa: CSVEAFGDEQYF; cdr3_nt: TGCAGCGTTGAAGCGTTCGGGGACGAGCAGTACTTC
j_call: TRBJ1-4; v_call: TRBV5-4; d_call: TRBD1; cdr3_length: 17; clone_size: NA; cdr3_aa: CASSLVDRGAVNEKLFF; cdr3_nt: TGTGCCAGCAGCTTGGTAGACAGGGGGGCGGTTAATGAAAAACTGTTTTTT
j_call: TRBJ2-1; v_call: TRBV25-1; d_call: NA; cdr3_length: 15; clone_size: NA; cdr3_aa: CASSEYPGSYNEQFF; cdr3_nt: TGTGCCAGCAGTGAATATCCAGGCTCCTACAATGAGCAGTTCTTC
j_call: TRBJ2-4; v_call: TRBV5-8; d_call: NA; cdr3_length: 13; clone_size: once; cdr3_aa: CASSSAGVNIQYF; cdr3_nt: TGTGCCAGCAGCTCCGCCGGGGTGAACATTCAGTACTTC
j_call: TRBJ1-2; v_call: TRBV19; d_call: TRBD1; cdr3_length: 16; clone_size: NA; cdr3_aa: CASSIEGSTGGLGYTF; cdr3_nt: TGTGCCAGTAGTATAGAGGGTTCGACAGGGGGCCTAGGCTACACCTTC
j_call: TRBJ2-2; v_call: TRBV13; d_call: TRBD2; cdr3_length: 16; clone_size: NA; cdr3_aa: CASSPRLAGVVWELFF; cdr3_nt: TGTGCCAGCAGCCCTCGACTAGCGGGGGTCGTATGGGAGCTGTTTTTT
j_call: TRBJ2-2; v_call: TRBV11-2; d_call: TRBD1; cdr3_length: 16; clone_size: NA; cdr3_aa: CASSLGDRGGGGELFF; cdr3_nt: TGTGCCAGCAGCTTAGGGGACAGGGGAGGTGGCGGGGAGCTGTTTTTT
j_call: TRBJ2-2; v_call: TRBV5-1; d_call: TRBD1; cdr3_length: 14; clone_size: NA; cdr3_aa: CATTGTGRTGELFF; cdr3_nt: TGCGCCACTACCGGGACAGGAAGGACCGGGGAGCTGTTTTTT